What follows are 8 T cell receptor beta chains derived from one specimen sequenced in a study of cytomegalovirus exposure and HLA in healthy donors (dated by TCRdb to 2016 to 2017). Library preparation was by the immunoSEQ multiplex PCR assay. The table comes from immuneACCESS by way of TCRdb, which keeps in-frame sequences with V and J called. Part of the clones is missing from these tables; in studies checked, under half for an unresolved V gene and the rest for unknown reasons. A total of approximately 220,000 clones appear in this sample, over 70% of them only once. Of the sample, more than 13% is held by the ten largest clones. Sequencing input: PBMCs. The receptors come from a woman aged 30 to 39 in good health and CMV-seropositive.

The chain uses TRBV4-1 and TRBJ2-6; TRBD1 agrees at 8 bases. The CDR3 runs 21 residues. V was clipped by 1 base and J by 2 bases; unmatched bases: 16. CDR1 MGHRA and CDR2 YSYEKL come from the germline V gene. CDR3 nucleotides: TGCGCCAGCAGCCAAGGTCGAGTAGGACAGGGTATTGTTGCTGGGGCCAACGTCCTGACTTTC. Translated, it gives CASSQGRVGQGIVAGANVLTF.

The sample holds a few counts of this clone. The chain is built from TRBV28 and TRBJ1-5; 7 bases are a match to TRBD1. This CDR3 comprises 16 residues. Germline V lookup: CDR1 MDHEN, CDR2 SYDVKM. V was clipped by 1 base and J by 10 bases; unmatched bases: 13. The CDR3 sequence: CASSLLDQGVVQPQHF. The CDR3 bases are TGTGCCAGCAGTTTATTGGATCAGGGGGTGGTCCAACCCCAGCATTTT.

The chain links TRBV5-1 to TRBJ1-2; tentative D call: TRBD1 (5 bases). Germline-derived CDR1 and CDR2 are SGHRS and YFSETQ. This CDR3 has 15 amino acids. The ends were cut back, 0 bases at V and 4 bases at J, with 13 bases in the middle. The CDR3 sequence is CASSLEATQGYGYTF. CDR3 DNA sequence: TGCGCCAGCAGCTTGGAGGCAACCCAGGGCTATGGCTACACCTTC.

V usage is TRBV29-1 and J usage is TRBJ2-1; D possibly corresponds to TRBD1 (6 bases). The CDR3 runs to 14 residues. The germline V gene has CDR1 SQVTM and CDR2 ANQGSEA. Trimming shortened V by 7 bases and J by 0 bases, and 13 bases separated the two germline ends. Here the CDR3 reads CSGTGQLSYNEQFF. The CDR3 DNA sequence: TGCAGCGGGACCGGACAGCTCTCCTACAATGAGCAGTTCTTC.

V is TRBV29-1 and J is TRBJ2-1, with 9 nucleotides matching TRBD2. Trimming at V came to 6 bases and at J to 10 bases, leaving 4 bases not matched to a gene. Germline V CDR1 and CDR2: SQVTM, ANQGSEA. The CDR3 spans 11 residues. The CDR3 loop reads CSVGLASEQFF. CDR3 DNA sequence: TGCAGCGTGGGACTAGCTAGCGAGCAGTTCTTC.

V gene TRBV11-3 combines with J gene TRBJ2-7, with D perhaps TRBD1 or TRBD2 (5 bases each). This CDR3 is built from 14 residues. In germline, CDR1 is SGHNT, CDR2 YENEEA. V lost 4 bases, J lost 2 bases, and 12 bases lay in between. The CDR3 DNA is TGTGCCAGCAGCTCCGGGACCGAAACCTACGAGCAGTACTTC. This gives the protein CASSSGTETYEQYF.

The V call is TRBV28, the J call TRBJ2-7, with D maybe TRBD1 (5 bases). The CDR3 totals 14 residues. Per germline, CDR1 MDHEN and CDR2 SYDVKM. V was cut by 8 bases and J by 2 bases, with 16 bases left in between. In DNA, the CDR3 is TGTGCCAGCGGAGTAGGGGCACGGACCTACGAGCAGTACTTC. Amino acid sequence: CASGVGARTYEQYF.

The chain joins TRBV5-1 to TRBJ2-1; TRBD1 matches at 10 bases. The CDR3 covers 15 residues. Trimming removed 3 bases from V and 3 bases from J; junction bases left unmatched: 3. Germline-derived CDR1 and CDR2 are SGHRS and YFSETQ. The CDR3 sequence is CASSWGTGDYNEQFF. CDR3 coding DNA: TGCGCCAGCAGCTGGGGGACAGGGGACTACAATGAGCAGTTCTTC.